A single sample is the source of the 15 T cell receptor beta chains below, sequenced in a study of T cell responses to AZD1222 COVID-19 vaccine. Libraries were prepared by immunoSEQ multiplex PCR; TCRdb keeps only in-frame clonotypes and omits some of them. The top ten hold 4% to 5% of the sample, which has 120,000 or so clones, 75% to 95% seen once. The sequenced sample was peripheral blood, obtained 28 days after the second dose of the MenACWY control vaccine. All receptors derive from an adult who received the MenACWY meningococcal vaccine as a control.

The chain recombines TRBV9 with TRBJ2-1, with D unclear. The CDR3 runs to 13 residues. Germline V gene data show CDR1 as SGDLS and CDR2 as YYNGEE. Trimming removed 3 bases at V and 5 bases at J, with 9 bases between. CDR3 sequence: CASSAFLNNEQFF. In nucleotides, the CDR3 is TGTGCCAGCAGCGCTTTTTTGAACAATGAGCAGTTCTTC.

V and J are TRBV19 and TRBJ1-1; weak D call: TRBD1 (5 bases). V lost 4 bases and J lost 1, with 10 bases in between. This CDR3 comprises 14 residues. The V gene's germline CDR1 is LNHDA and CDR2 SQIVND (reference sequence). CDR3 in amino acids: CASSRWGGNTEAFF. CDR3 in DNA: TGTGCCAGTAGTAGATGGGGGGGGAACACTGAAGCTTTCTTT. The full variable domain, rest sourced from reference TRBV19 and TRBJ1-1, is DGGITQSPKYLFRKEGQNVTLSCEQNLNHDAMYWYRQDPGQGLRLIYYSQIVNDFQKGDIAEGYSVSREKKESFPLTVTSAQKNPTAFYLCASSRWGGNTEAFFGQGTRLTVV.

The CDR3 reads CAWSARTSGSTWNTGELFF. The CDR3 nucleotides read TGTGCCTGGAGTGCTCGGACTAGCGGCAGTACTTGGAACACCGGGGAGCTGTTTTTT. The chain carries TRBV30 and TRBJ2-2, with TRBD2 matching 10 bases. Trimming took 1 base from V and 1 from J; bases not matched to a gene: 12. Germline V gene lookup returns CDR1 GTSNPN and CDR2 SVGIG (reference sequence). This CDR3 has 19 amino acids.

This chain links TRBV6-1 with TRBJ1-2; weak D call: TRBD1 (6 bases). The CDR3 is made up of 16 amino acids. Germline-derived CDR1 and CDR2 are MNHNS and SASEGT. The germline V and J ends were trimmed by 2 bases and 3 bases, with 16 bases remaining between them. CDR3 amino acids: CASSELGGPRDYGYTF. DNA for the CDR3: TGTGCCAGCAGTGAATTAGGGGGTCCCCGTGACTATGGCTACACCTTC.

Worth noting for this clone: Within the sample, other DNA sequences also encode this same CDR3. CDR3 coding DNA: TGTGCCAGCAGCTCCTCCGGGACGCATTACGAGCAGTACTTC. It is translated as CASSSSGTHYEQYF. The chain is built from TRBV7-8 and TRBJ2-7; D is perhaps TRBD1 or TRBD2 (5 bases each). The CDR3 totals 14 residues. Germline-derived CDR1 and CDR2 are SGHVS and FQNEAQ. V lost 4 bases and J lost 4, with 14 bases in between.

CDR3 sequence reads: CASSQADTNTEAFF. In nucleotides, the CDR3 is TGTGCCAGCTCACAAGCCGACACCAACACTGAAGCTTTCTTT. The V and J genes are TRBV18 and TRBJ1-1; no definite D call. The length of the CDR3 is 14 residues. Germline CDR1 KGHSH, CDR2 LQKENI. Trimming stripped 4 bases from V and 2 bases from J, with 11 bases between.

V gene TRBV3-1 (or the pseudogene TRBV3-2) combines with J gene TRBJ2-4; no definite D call. The V gene lost 6 bases and the J gene lost 8 bases, with 8 bases spanning the gap. CDR1 is LGHDT, CDR2 YNNKEL, per germline (reference sequence). This CDR3 is 11 amino acids long. In DNA, the CDR3 is TGTGCCAGCAGGCAATTAGACATTCAGTACTTC. It yields the protein CASRQLDIQYF.

V is TRBV5-1 and J is TRBJ2-7; D perhaps matches TRBD1 (6 bases). Germline assignment: CDR1 SGHRS and CDR2 YFSETQ. The CDR3 sequence is 15 residues long. V was pared by 4 bases and J by 3 bases, with 17 bases between. The CDR3 spells CASSPPEFRGYEQYV. The CDR3 DNA reads as TGCGCCAGCAGCCCCCCAGAGTTCAGGGGCTACGAGCAGTACGTC.

V and J are TRBV7-9 and TRBJ1-6; D ambiguous. Germline CDR1 and CDR2: SEHNR and FQNEAQ (reference sequence). The CDR3 is 13 residues long. Deletions cut 6 bases from V and 10 bases from J, with 13 bases between. The CDR3 coding sequence is TGTGCCAGCAGGTCGGGTTTTCGGTCACCCCTCCACTTT. Translation: CASRSGFRSPLHF. The variable domain in full, with the rest retrieved from reference TRBV7-9 and TRBJ1-6, is DTGVSQNPRHKITKRGQNVTFRCDPISEHNRLYWYRQTLGQGPEFLTYFQNEAQLEKSRLLSDRFSAERPKGSFSTLEIQRTEQGDSAMYLCASRSGFRSPLHFGNGTRLTVT.

The J gene is TRBJ1-5, the V gene TRBV6-5; D ambiguous. Trimming pared 0 bases from V and 7 bases from J, leaving 7 bases between. Germline values: CDR1 MNHEY, CDR2 SVGAGI. The CDR3 length is 13 residues. CDR3 sequence reads: CASSYSFLQPQHF. CDR3 DNA: TGTGCCAGCAGTTACTCGTTTCTGCAGCCCCAGCATTTT.

The chain joins TRBV28 to TRBJ2-4, with 9 nucleotides matching TRBD1. The J segment lost 6 bases and the V segment lost 3 bases, leaving 3 bases of the junction unmatched. CDR1 is MDHEN, CDR2 SYDVKM, per germline. This CDR3 contains 14 residues. Written as DNA, the CDR3 is TGTGCCAGCAGTTTCCGGGGACAGGGAAACATTCAGTACTTC. It translates to CASSFRGQGNIQYF.

The chain uses TRBV2 and TRBJ2-1, with a weak D call TRBD2 (6 bases). CDR1 SNHLY and CDR2 FYNNEI come from the germline V gene. The V gene lost 4 bases and the J gene lost 5 bases, with 15 bases spanning the gap. The CDR3 is 15 amino acids. The CDR3 nucleotides read TGTGCCAGCAGTGTGGGTAGCGGCCTTAACAATGAGCAGTTCTTC. This codes for CASSVGSGLNNEQFF.

V usage is TRBV5-6 and J usage is TRBJ1-2, with 7 nucleotides matching TRBD1. Germline lookup yields CDR1 SGHDT and CDR2 YYEEEE. V was clipped by 5 bases and J by 0 bases; unmatched bases: 10. This CDR3 comprises 16 residues. CDR3 residues: CASSEFRGEANYGYTF. CDR3 nucleotide sequence: TGTGCCAGCAGTGAATTCAGGGGGGAAGCTAACTATGGCTACACCTTC.

The genes are TRBV5-5 and TRBJ2-7; D is unclear. V lost 2 bases, J lost 2 bases, and 11 bases lay in between. The CDR3 length is 14 residues. CDR1 and CDR2 from the germline V gene are SGHKS and YYEKEE (reference sequence). The CDR3 DNA is TGTGCCAGCAGCTTTAGGTTCACAGCCTACGAGCAGTACGTC. Translation gives CASSFRFTAYEQYV.

This chain links TRBV6-1 with TRBJ2-7, with 7 bases lining up with TRBD1. This CDR3 has 15 amino acids. CDR1 is MNHNS, CDR2 SASEGT, per germline. The junction had 9 bases not matched to a gene; V was cut back by 3 bases and J by 4 bases. The CDR3 DNA follows: TGTGCCAGCAGTGAGACCGACAGGGCCCGTTACGAGCAGTACTTC. It codes for CASSETDRARYEQYF.